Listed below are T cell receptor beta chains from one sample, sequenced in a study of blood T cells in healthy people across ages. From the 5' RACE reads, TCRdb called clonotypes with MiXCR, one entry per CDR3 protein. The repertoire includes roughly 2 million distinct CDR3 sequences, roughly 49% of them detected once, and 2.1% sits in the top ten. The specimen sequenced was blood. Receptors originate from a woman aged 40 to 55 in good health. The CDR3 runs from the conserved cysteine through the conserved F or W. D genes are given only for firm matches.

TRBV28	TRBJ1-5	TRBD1	CASSLLRDSHDQPQHF
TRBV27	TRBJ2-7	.	CASSLYPFLYEQYF
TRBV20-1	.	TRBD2	CSARPRLAGDPYEQYF
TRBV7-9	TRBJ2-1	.	CASSPEGSYEQFF
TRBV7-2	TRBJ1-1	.	CASSRAPGVEAFF
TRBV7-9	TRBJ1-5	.	CASIQGRFRQAGYSNQPQHF
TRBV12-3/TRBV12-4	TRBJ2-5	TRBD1	CASRLGRDRGQEETQYF
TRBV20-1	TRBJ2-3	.	CSASAPHTQYF
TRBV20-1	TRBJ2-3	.	CSATVRGNTDTQYF
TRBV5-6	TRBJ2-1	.	CASNLVASSYNEQFF
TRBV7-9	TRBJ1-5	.	CASSFQGENQPQHF
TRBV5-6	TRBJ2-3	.	CASSLTRWGDVTDTQYF
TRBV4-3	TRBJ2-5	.	CASSQDRFQETQYF
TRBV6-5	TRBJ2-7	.	CASSYSRGEQAYEQYF
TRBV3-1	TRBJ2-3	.	CASKRSETDTQYF
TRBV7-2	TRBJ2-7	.	CASSLVRVNYEQYF
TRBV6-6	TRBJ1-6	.	CASRQLDSYNSPLHF
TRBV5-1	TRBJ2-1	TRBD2	CASSKERGPNEQFF
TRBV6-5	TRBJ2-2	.	CASSYSIALGATGELFF
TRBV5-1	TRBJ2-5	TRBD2	CASSLSGGDDEQYF
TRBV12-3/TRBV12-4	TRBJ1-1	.	CASSSRTEEAFF
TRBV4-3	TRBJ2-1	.	CASSQTPRGPYNEQFF
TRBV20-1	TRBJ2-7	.	CSAQVRSYEQYF
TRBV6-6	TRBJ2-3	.	CASSYDFAPRSTDTQYF
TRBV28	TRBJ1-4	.	CASSFLGEGVDEKLFF
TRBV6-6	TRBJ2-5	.	CASSPASGEQYF
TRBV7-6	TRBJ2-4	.	CASSLAQGTPKNIQYF
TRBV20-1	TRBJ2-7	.	CSAGIEDHSYEQYF
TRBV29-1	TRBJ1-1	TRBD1	CSVRLKLIRDRYVGAEAFF
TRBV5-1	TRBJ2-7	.	CASSLVGHSSYEQYF
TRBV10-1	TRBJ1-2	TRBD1	CASSGGTGEIYGYTF
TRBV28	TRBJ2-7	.	CASSTPTVGGYEQYF
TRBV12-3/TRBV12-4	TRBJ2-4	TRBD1	CASRGTGATSKNIQYF
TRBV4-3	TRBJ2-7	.	CASSQEVTRGITYEQYF
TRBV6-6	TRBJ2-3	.	CASKLAGGADTQYF
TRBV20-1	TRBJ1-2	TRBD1	CSPDPQQGPDGYTF
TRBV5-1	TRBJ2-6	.	CASSLGGRPNAGANVLTF
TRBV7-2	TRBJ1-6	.	CASSWESKGPLHF
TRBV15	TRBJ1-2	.	CATSRDSQKANYGYTF
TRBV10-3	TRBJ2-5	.	CAIKSEGRETQYF
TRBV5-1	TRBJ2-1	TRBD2	CASSPGTINEQFF
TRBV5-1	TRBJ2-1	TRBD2	CASADVGGVSNEQFF
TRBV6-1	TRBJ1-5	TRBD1	CASTLDRAPNQPQHF
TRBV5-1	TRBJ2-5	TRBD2	CASSFAAGSEETQYF
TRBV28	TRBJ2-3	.	CASSPRGGEGDTQYF
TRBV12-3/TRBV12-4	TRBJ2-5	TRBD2	CASSPGTSGGPGETQYF
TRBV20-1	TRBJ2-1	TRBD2	CSAERGRNEQFF
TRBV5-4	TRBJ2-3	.	CASSLRDRLGTDTQYF
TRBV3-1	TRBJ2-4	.	CASSPPGTDLDVQYF
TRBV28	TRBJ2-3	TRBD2	CASSIFSGGKTDTQYF
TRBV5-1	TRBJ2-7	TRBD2	CASSLAPGASGAYYEQYF
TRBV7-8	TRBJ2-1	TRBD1	CASSSHRDRGLLNNEQFF
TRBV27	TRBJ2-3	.	CASSRSGSDTQYF
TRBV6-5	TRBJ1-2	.	CASSYSLVQGGYYGYTF
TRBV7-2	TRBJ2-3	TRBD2	CASSLVTSGRDTQYF